These T cell receptor beta chains were read from a single sample in a study of blood T cell repertoires in COVID-19. TCRdb's copy holds only in-frame clones and misses some; the assay was immunoSEQ multiplex PCR. The sample holds a few hundred thousand clones, about 85% seen once. Input material: PBMCs or T cells enriched from blood (not recorded which). Receptors originate from a woman in her twenties or thirties who had recovered from COVID-19. Both conserved end residues are part of each CDR3. Fields, in order: V gene, D gene, J gene, clone size, CDR3 DNA, CDR3 protein. A D gene is named only where the DNA matches it firmly. Size values are once, few and many counts, or a class for expanded clones, and some rows have none.

V gene: TRBV7-7
D gene: TRBD1
J gene: TRBJ2-3
clone size: NA
CDR3 DNA: TGTGCTAGCAGCCCACAGGGGCCCCCAGATACGCAGTATTTT
CDR3 protein: CASSPQGPPDTQYF

V gene: TRBV4-1
D gene: TRBD2
J gene: TRBJ2-1
clone size: NA
CDR3 DNA: TGCGCCAGCAGCCCCAGGCGGCGGGGGGGCAATGAGCAGTTCTTC
CDR3 protein: CASSPRRRGGNEQFF

V gene: TRBV6-5
D gene: NA
J gene: TRBJ2-2
clone size: NA
CDR3 DNA: TGTGCCAGCAGTTATGCGGGCCGCACCGGGGAGCTGTTTTTT
CDR3 protein: CASSYAGRTGELFF

V gene: TRBV5-1
D gene: TRBD1
J gene: TRBJ1-3
clone size: NA
CDR3 DNA: TGCGCCAGCAGCCCCTCACAGGGGGCGCGTGGAAACACCATATATTTT
CDR3 protein: CASSPSQGARGNTIYF

V gene: TRBV19
D gene: TRBD1
J gene: TRBJ1-3
clone size: NA
CDR3 DNA: TGTGCCAGTAGACCGGACAGGGGCAAAAACACCATATATTTT
CDR3 protein: CASRPDRGKNTIYF

V gene: TRBV6-5
D gene: TRBD1
J gene: TRBJ1-5
clone size: NA
CDR3 DNA: TGTGCCAGCAGTCCCATAGACAGGGGATATCAGCCCCAGCATTTT
CDR3 protein: CASSPIDRGYQPQHF

V gene: TRBV3-1/TRBV3-2
D gene: NA
J gene: TRBJ1-5
clone size: NA
CDR3 DNA: TGTGCCAGCAGCCCGTCAGGGTCCGCTGGTCAGCCCCAGCATTTT
CDR3 protein: CASSPSGSAGQPQHF

V gene: TRBV30
D gene: TRBD2
J gene: TRBJ2-2
clone size: NA
CDR3 DNA: TGTGCCTGGGACCGGGGGGGCTCGGGGCCGACCGGGGAGCTGTTTTTT
CDR3 protein: CAWDRGGSGPTGELFF

V gene: TRBV19
D gene: TRBD2
J gene: TRBJ2-1
clone size: NA
CDR3 DNA: TGTGCCAGTAGTATCGGGGGGAACGAGCAGTTCTTC
CDR3 protein: CASSIGGNEQFF

V gene: TRBV7-2
D gene: NA
J gene: TRBJ1-1
clone size: NA
CDR3 DNA: TGTGCCAGCAGCCAAAACGCCAGGGTCGGGTTTGTTTTCTTT
CDR3 protein: CASSQNARVGFVFF

V gene: TRBV3-1/TRBV3-2
D gene: TRBD2
J gene: TRBJ2-5
clone size: NA
CDR3 DNA: TGTGCCAGCAGCCAACTAGCGGGGGGTGAGACCCAGTACTTC
CDR3 protein: CASSQLAGGETQYF

V gene: TRBV3-1/TRBV3-2
D gene: NA
J gene: TRBJ1-5
clone size: NA
CDR3 DNA: TGTGCCAGCAGCCAAGATCGACAGGTTGGTCAGCCCCAGCATTTT
CDR3 protein: CASSQDRQVGQPQHF

V gene: TRBV6-5
D gene: NA
J gene: TRBJ1-1
clone size: NA
CDR3 DNA: TGTGCCAGCAGTCGCTCAGGAGGGGTTACCCCTGAAGCTTTCTTT
CDR3 protein: CASSRSGGVTPEAFF

V gene: TRBV3-1/TRBV3-2
D gene: NA
J gene: TRBJ1-2
clone size: NA
CDR3 DNA: TGTGCCAGCAGCCAAGGCCTACCGGGTGGCTACACCTTC
CDR3 protein: CASSQGLPGGYTF

V gene: TRBV3-1/TRBV3-2
D gene: TRBD2
J gene: TRBJ2-1
clone size: NA
CDR3 DNA: TGTGCCAGCAGCCTGACTAGCGGGGGATACAATGAGCAGTTCTTC
CDR3 protein: CASSLTSGGYNEQFF

V gene: TRBV27
D gene: NA
J gene: TRBJ1-2
clone size: NA
CDR3 DNA: TGTGCCAGCAGTTTATCCGGCGGAAGCGGCTATGGCTACACCTTC
CDR3 protein: CASSLSGGSGYGYTF

V gene: TRBV27
D gene: TRBD2
J gene: TRBJ2-2
clone size: NA
CDR3 DNA: TGTGCCAGCAGGCTGACTAGCGGGAGCACCGGGGAGCTGTTTTTT
CDR3 protein: CASRLTSGSTGELFF

V gene: TRBV6-6
D gene: NA
J gene: TRBJ1-3
clone size: NA
CDR3 DNA: TGTGCCAGCAGTTTATTAGGGGACTCTGGAAACACCATATATTTT
CDR3 protein: CASSLLGDSGNTIYF

V gene: TRBV9
D gene: NA
J gene: TRBJ2-5
clone size: NA
CDR3 DNA: TGTGCCAGCAGCGGGCGAGGGGGGGGACGCGAGACCCAGTACTTC
CDR3 protein: CASSGRGGGRETQYF

V gene: TRBV27
D gene: TRBD1
J gene: TRBJ2-1
clone size: NA
CDR3 DNA: TGTGCCAGCAGTCAGGCCGGGACAGGGGGAATCGGGGAGCAGTTCTTC
CDR3 protein: CASSQAGTGGIGEQFF

V gene: TRBV4-1
D gene: TRBD2
J gene: TRBJ2-7
clone size: few
CDR3 DNA: TGCGCCAGCAGCCACACCTTAGCGGGGGAGCAGTACTTC
CDR3 protein: CASSHTLAGEQYF

V gene: TRBV30
D gene: TRBD1
J gene: TRBJ2-3
clone size: NA
CDR3 DNA: TGTGCCTGGAGATCGGGACAGTTCAGGAGGGATACGCAGTATTTT
CDR3 protein: CAWRSGQFRRDTQYF

V gene: TRBV19
D gene: NA
J gene: TRBJ2-7
clone size: NA
CDR3 DNA: TGTGCCAGTAGTGCAGGTCCCAGCTACGAGCAGTACTTC
CDR3 protein: CASSAGPSYEQYF

V gene: TRBV5-1
D gene: NA
J gene: TRBJ1-3
clone size: once
CDR3 DNA: TGCGCCAGCAGCACGGACAGAACCTCTGGAAACACCATATATTTT
CDR3 protein: CASSTDRTSGNTIYF

V gene: TRBV7-2
D gene: TRBD2
J gene: TRBJ2-2
clone size: NA
CDR3 DNA: TGTGCCAGCAGCTTAAGGGCTAGCGGGGGGGCCATCGGGGAGCTGTTTTTT
CDR3 protein: CASSLRASGGAIGELFF

V gene: TRBV5-4
D gene: NA
J gene: TRBJ2-7
clone size: NA
CDR3 DNA: TGTGCCAGCAGCCCTTGGGGGGTATACGAGCAGTACTTC
CDR3 protein: CASSPWGVYEQYF

V gene: TRBV6-5
D gene: NA
J gene: TRBJ2-7
clone size: NA
CDR3 DNA: TGTGCCAGCAGTTACTCCGGCGGACAGAGGGACGAGCAGTACTTC
CDR3 protein: CASSYSGGQRDEQYF

V gene: TRBV7-2
D gene: TRBD1
J gene: TRBJ2-7
clone size: NA
CDR3 DNA: TGTGCCAGCAGCCCGCAATCGTGGGCCCAGGGGGCGAGGGAGCAGTACTTC
CDR3 protein: CASSPQSWAQGAREQYF

V gene: TRBV9
D gene: TRBD1
J gene: TRBJ2-1
clone size: NA
CDR3 DNA: TGTGCCAGCAGCGAGGGACAGGTCAGCGATGAGCAGTTCTTC
CDR3 protein: CASSEGQVSDEQFF

V gene: TRBV12-3/TRBV12-4
D gene: NA
J gene: TRBJ1-1
clone size: once
CDR3 DNA: TGTGCCAGCAGTTTCTTACAGTACACTGAAGCTTTCTTT
CDR3 protein: CASSFLQYTEAFF

V gene: TRBV5-1
D gene: TRBD1
J gene: TRBJ1-1
clone size: NA
CDR3 DNA: TGCGCCAGCAGCTTGAAATCAGGGGGGAACACTGAAGCTTTCTTT
CDR3 protein: CASSLKSGGNTEAFF

V gene: TRBV5-1
D gene: NA
J gene: TRBJ2-7
clone size: NA
CDR3 DNA: TGCGCCAGCAGCCTTCGGGTCACGACCTACGAGCAGTACTTC
CDR3 protein: CASSLRVTTYEQYF

V gene: TRBV6-1
D gene: NA
J gene: TRBJ1-2
clone size: NA
CDR3 DNA: TGTGCCAGCAGTGAAACGCAGGGGCGACATGGCTACACCTTC
CDR3 protein: CASSETQGRHGYTF

V gene: TRBV4-2
D gene: NA
J gene: TRBJ2-1
clone size: NA
CDR3 DNA: TGTGCCAGCAGCCACGCCCAGGGTGAGCAGTTCTTC
CDR3 protein: CASSHAQGEQFF

V gene: TRBV9
D gene: TRBD2
J gene: TRBJ2-3
clone size: NA
CDR3 DNA: TGTGCCAGCAGTCAACTAGCGGGGGTCACAGATACGCAGTATTTT
CDR3 protein: CASSQLAGVTDTQYF

V gene: TRBV3-1/TRBV3-2
D gene: TRBD1
J gene: TRBJ2-3
clone size: NA
CDR3 DNA: TGTGCCAGCAGCCACGACAGGGGGTGGACAGATACGCAGTATTTT
CDR3 protein: CASSHDRGWTDTQYF

V gene: TRBV27
D gene: NA
J gene: TRBJ1-6
clone size: NA
CDR3 DNA: TGTGCCAGCAGTTTGTTCGTTCCGGATTCACCCCTCCACTTT
CDR3 protein: CASSLFVPDSPLHF

V gene: TRBV5-6
D gene: TRBD2
J gene: TRBJ2-5
clone size: NA
CDR3 DNA: TGTGCCAGCAGCTCGGCTAGCGGGGGGCGCGAGACCCAGTACTTC
CDR3 protein: CASSSASGGRETQYF

V gene: TRBV30
D gene: TRBD1
J gene: TRBJ1-2
clone size: NA
CDR3 DNA: TGTGCCTGGACTCCAGACAGGGGCTATGGCTACACCTTC
CDR3 protein: CAWTPDRGYGYTF

V gene: TRBV24-1
D gene: TRBD1
J gene: TRBJ2-1
clone size: NA
CDR3 DNA: TGTGCCACCAGTGATTCAGACAGGGGCAGCGGGGAGCAGTTCTTC
CDR3 protein: CATSDSDRGSGEQFF

V gene: TRBV5-1
D gene: NA
J gene: TRBJ1-1
clone size: few
CDR3 DNA: TGCGCCAGCAGCTTGGCCCGGGGGGACGCTATTGAAGCTTTCTTT
CDR3 protein: CASSLARGDAIEAFF

V gene: TRBV11-2
D gene: NA
J gene: TRBJ1-3
clone size: NA
CDR3 DNA: TGTGCCAGCAGCTCGCTACAGCGAAACACCATATATTTT
CDR3 protein: CASSSLQRNTIYF

V gene: TRBV5-1
D gene: TRBD1
J gene: TRBJ1-5
clone size: NA
CDR3 DNA: TGCGCCAGCAGCTTGGAAGCCGCAGGGGGGAATCAGCCCCAGCATTTT
CDR3 protein: CASSLEAAGGNQPQHF

V gene: TRBV10-3
D gene: NA
J gene: TRBJ1-1
clone size: NA
CDR3 DNA: TGTGCCATCAGTGAGGGACGGGGCACTGAAGCTTTCTTT
CDR3 protein: CAISEGRGTEAFF

V gene: TRBV7-2
D gene: NA
J gene: TRBJ2-4
clone size: once
CDR3 DNA: TGTGCCAGCAGCCCGCCGGGGTCCATAGCCAAAAACATTCAGTACTTC
CDR3 protein: CASSPPGSIAKNIQYF

V gene: TRBV5-5
D gene: TRBD2
J gene: TRBJ2-5
clone size: NA
CDR3 DNA: TGTGCCAGCAGCTTCAGTCTAGCGGGGGGCCAAGAGACCCAGTACTTC
CDR3 protein: CASSFSLAGGQETQYF

V gene: TRBV5-6
D gene: TRBD1
J gene: TRBJ2-1
clone size: NA
CDR3 DNA: TGTGCCAGCACCAAGGGGGACAGGGGTTACAATGAGCAGTTCTTC
CDR3 protein: CASTKGDRGYNEQFF

V gene: TRBV27
D gene: NA
J gene: TRBJ1-2
clone size: NA
CDR3 DNA: TGTGCCAGCAGTTTATTATTTAACACCGGGACGGGGGGTCCTAGGAATGGCTACACCTTC
CDR3 protein: CASSLLFNTGTGGPRNGYTF

V gene: TRBV18
D gene: TRBD1
J gene: TRBJ1-1
clone size: NA
CDR3 DNA: TGTGCCAGCTCAAATATTCGCGCAGGGGGGAACACTGAAGCTTTCTTT
CDR3 protein: CASSNIRAGGNTEAFF

V gene: TRBV7-8
D gene: NA
J gene: TRBJ2-7
clone size: NA
CDR3 DNA: TGTGCCAGCAGCCGGACAGCTTCCTACGAGCAGTACTTC
CDR3 protein: CASSRTASYEQYF

V gene: TRBV12-5
D gene: TRBD1
J gene: TRBJ1-2
clone size: NA
CDR3 DNA: TGTGCTAGTGGTTTGGACAGGGGCTATGGCTACACCTTC
CDR3 protein: CASGLDRGYGYTF

V gene: TRBV5-1
D gene: NA
J gene: TRBJ1-2
clone size: NA
CDR3 DNA: TGCGCCAGCAGCTCCGCGGGGGCGGATGGCTACACCTTC
CDR3 protein: CASSSAGADGYTF

V gene: TRBV2
D gene: TRBD2
J gene: TRBJ2-2
clone size: NA
CDR3 DNA: TGTGCCAGCAGTCCGATCACGGGGGGAACCGGGGAGCTGTTTTTT
CDR3 protein: CASSPITGGTGELFF